The clone carrying this T cell receptor (beta chain) was recorded at least ten times. The antigen remains undetermined. Trimming stripped 3 bases from V and 8 bases from J, with 26 bases between. Germline V lookup: CDR1 SQVTM, CDR2 ANQGSEA. There are 17 residues in the CDR3. These data are taken from a study of T cells in Graves' hyperthyroidism and ophthalmopathy. About the study: Any treatment followed the collection of peripheral blood at initial diagnosis.

Study observations and caveats: A model built on 13 V-J features separated ophthalmopathy from stable hyperthyroidism.

Amplified TCR beta CDR3 regions came from RNA transcripts. A set of HTBI primers served as the primers for a first-round RT-PCR of the TCR CDR3. TCRdb re-analysed the multiplex PCR reads in MiXCR, keeping a single row per CDR3 protein. The table has 250,000 to 400,000 distinct CDR3 sequences, approximately 15% seen once. About 10 ml fresh peripheral blood yielded the PBMCs. This TCR was sampled from a middle-aged woman with Graves' ophthalmopathy. The V gene is TRBV29-1, the J gene TRBJ2-1; D could derive from TRBD1 or TRBD2 (6 bases each). Sequencing was carried out using blood. The CDR3 DNA reads as TGCAGCGTTGATGCGGTAGGGGGGCTCCCCTCTTGGGATGAGCAGTTCTTC. It translates to CSVDAVGGLPSWDEQFF.